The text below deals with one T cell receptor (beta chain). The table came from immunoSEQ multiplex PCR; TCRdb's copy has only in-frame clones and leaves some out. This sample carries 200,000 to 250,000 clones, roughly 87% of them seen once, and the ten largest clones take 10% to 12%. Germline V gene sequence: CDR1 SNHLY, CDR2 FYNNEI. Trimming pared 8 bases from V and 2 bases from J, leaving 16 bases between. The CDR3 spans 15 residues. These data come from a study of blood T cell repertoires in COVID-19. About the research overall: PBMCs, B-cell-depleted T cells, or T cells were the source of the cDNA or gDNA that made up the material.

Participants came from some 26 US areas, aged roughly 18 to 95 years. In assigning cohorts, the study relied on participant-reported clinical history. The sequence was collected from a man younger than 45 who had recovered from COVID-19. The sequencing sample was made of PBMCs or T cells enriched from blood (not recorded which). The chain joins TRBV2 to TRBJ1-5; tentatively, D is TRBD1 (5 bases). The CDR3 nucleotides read TGTGCCAGCCACATGGGGGGGGGAGGCAATCAGCCCCAGCATTTT. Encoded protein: CASHMGGGGNQPQHF.